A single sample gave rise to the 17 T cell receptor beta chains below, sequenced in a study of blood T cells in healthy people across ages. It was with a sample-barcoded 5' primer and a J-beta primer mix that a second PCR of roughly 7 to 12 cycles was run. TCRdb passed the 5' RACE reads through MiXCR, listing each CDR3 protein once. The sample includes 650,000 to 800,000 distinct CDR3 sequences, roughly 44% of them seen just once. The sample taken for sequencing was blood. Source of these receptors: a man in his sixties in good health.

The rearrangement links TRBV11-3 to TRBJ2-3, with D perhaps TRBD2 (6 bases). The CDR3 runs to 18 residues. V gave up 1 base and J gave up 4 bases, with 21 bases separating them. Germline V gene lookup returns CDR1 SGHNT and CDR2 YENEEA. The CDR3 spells CASSLGRWDGGDSDTQYF. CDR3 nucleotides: TGTGCCAGCAGCTTAGGCAGGTGGGACGGAGGGGACTCAGATACGCAGTATTTT.

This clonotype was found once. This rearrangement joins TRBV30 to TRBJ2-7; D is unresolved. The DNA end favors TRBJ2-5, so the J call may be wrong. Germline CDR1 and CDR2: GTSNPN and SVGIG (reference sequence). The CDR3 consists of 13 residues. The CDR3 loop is CAWSEQFAETQYF. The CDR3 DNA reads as TGTGCCTGGAGCGAGCAGTTCGCAGAGACCCAGTACTTC.

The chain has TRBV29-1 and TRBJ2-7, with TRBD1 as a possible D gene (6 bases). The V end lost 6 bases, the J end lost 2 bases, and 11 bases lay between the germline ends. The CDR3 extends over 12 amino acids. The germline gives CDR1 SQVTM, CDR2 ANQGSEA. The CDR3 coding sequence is TGCAGCGTAACAGGGTTAGCCTACGAGCAGTACTTC. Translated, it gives CSVTGLAYEQYF.

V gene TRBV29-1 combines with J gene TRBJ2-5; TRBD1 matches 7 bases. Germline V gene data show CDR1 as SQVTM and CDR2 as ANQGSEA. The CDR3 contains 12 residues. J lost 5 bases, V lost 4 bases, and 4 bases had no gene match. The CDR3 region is CSVGPGGETQYF. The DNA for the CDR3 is TGCAGCGTTGGGCCAGGGGGTGAGACCCAGTACTTC.

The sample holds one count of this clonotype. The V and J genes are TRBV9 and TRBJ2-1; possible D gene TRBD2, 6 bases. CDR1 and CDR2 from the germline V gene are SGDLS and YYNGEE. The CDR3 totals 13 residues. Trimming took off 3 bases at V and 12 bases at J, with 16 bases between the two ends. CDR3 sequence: CASSAGSKGRQFF. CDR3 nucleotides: TGTGCCAGCAGCGCCGGGAGTAAGGGTAGGCAGTTCTTC.

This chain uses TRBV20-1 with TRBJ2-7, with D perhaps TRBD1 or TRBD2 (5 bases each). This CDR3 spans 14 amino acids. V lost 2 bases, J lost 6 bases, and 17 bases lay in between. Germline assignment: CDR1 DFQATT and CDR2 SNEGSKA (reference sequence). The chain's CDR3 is CSARSGTTIGEQYF. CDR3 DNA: TGCAGTGCTAGATCTGGGACCACTATTGGCGAGCAGTACTTC.

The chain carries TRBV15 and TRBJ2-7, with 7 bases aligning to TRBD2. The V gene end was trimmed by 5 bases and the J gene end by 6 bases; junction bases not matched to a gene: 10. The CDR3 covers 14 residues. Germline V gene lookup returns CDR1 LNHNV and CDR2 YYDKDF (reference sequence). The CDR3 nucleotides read TGTGCCACCAGCGAAGATCGGGGGGTGAGCGAGCAGTACTTC. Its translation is CATSEDRGVSEQYF.

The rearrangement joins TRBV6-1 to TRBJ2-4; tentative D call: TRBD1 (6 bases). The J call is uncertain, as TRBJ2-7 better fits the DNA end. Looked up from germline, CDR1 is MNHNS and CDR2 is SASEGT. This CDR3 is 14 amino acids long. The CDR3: CASSGYRETHEQYF. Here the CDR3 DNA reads TGTGCCAGCAGTGGGTACAGGGAAACCCACGAGCAGTACTTC.

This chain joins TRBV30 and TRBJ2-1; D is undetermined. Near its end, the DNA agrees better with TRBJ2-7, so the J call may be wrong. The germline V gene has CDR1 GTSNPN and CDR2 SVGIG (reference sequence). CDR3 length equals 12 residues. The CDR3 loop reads CAWSGGYNEQYF. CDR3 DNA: TGTGCCTGGAGTGGAGGTTACAATGAGCAGTACTTC.

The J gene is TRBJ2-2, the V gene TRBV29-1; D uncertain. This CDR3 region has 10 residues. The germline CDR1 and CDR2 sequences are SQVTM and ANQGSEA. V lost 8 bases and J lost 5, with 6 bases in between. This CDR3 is CSLETGELFF. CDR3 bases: TGCAGCCTGGAGACCGGGGAGCTGTTTTTT.

For the CDR3, the DNA is TGTGCCAGCAGTTTTCGCTTAGTAGGAGAGACCCAGTACTTC. It codes for CASSFRLVGETQYF. The chain links TRBV28 to TRBJ2-4; no clear D gene. TRBJ2-5 explains the end of the DNA better; the J call may be wrong. Germline loops: CDR1 MDHEN, CDR2 SYDVKM. The CDR3 spans 14 residues.

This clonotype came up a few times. CDR3 residues: CASSLRQESYEQYF. The DNA for the CDR3 is TGTGCCAGCAGCTTGAGACAGGAGTCCTACGAGCAGTACTTC. The genes are TRBV5-5 and TRBJ2-7, with D possibly being TRBD1 (6 bases). The CDR3 consists of 14 residues. Germline V lookup: CDR1 SGHKS, CDR2 YYEKEE (reference sequence). Trimming left V 1 base short and J 1 base short, with 9 bases between.

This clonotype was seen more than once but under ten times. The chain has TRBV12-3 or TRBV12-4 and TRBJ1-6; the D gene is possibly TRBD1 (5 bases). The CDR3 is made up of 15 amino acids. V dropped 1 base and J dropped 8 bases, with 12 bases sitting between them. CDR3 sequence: CASSLVRGFDSPLHF. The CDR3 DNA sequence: TGTGCCAGCAGTTTAGTACGGGGGTTCGATTCACCCCTCCACTTT.

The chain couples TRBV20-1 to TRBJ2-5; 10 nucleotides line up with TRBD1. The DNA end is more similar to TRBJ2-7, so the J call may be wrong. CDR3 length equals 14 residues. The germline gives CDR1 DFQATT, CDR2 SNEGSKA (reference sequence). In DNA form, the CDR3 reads TGCAGTGCTCTTGGGACAGGGGTTTCCTACGAGCAGTACTTC. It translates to CSALGTGVSYEQYF.

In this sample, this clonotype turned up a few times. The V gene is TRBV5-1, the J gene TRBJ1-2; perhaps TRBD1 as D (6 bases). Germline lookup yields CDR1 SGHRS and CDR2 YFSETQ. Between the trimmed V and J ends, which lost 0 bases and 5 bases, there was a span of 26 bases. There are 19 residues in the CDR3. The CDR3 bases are TGCGCCAGCAGCTTGGGGGGCCAACAGGGTGCCCAGCTCTGGTATGGCTACACCTTC. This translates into CASSLGGQQGAQLWYGYTF.

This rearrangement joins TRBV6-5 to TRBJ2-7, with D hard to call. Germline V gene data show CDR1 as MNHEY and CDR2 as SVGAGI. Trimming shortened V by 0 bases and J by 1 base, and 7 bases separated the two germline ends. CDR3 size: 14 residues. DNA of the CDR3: TGTGCCAGCAGTTACTCAAAGGGTTCCTACGAGCAGTACTTC. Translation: CASSYSKGSYEQYF.

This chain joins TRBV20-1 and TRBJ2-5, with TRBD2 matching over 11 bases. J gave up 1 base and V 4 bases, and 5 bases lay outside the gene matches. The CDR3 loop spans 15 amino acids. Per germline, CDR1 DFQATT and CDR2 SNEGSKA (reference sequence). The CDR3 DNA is TGCAGTGCTACTAGCGGGGGGACCCTCCAAGAGACCCAGTACTTC. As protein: CSATSGGTLQETQYF.